The present T cell receptor (beta chain) was sequenced within a study of blood T cell repertoires in COVID-19 (dated by TCRdb to about 2020). Context from the whole study: Samples from collaborators originated in the United States, Italy and Spain and spanned both the acute and convalescent phases of COVID-19. Subjects who had been exposed to COVID-19, were actively infected with it, or had recovered from it provided the deeply sampled blood TCRbeta repertoires that made up the dataset. Samples were obtained from the ongoing ImmuneRACE study (first 160 participants) and from roughly 1,300 subjects provided by 6 global collaborators. The repertoires were made available in a free public database intended to serve as a resource for research on the immune response to SARS-CoV-2. Where available, HLA class I and class II types were taken from metadata supplied by the sample provider and were not determined by assay-based typing. A de-identified subject ID, COVID-19 status, age in years and sex were almost always included in the sample metadata. The prospective study material was composed of cDNA or gDNA derived from T cells, B-cell-depleted T cells, or PBMCs.

TCRbeta CDR3 regions were amplified from genomic DNA by means of the immunoSEQ Assay, a bias-controlled multiplex PCR. The published analysis was carried out like this. The number of nucleated cells in each sample was estimated by amplification of reference gene primers within the assay. To quantify the absolute abundance of each unique TCRbeta CDR3 rearrangement, sequence reads were collapsed and filtered. For each sample, productive Simpson clonality was calculated by taking the square root of Simpson's diversity index across productive rearrangements. What TCRdb holds here is the immuneACCESS table cut down to in-frame rearrangements. Part of the clones is not present; checked against another copy, under half of the missing clones reflect an unresolved V gene, and the others are unexplained. The V and J calls and clone size come from that table; D and trimming were worked out from the DNA. The sample table shows 120,000 to 150,000 clones, and approximately 83% are seen once. The ten largest clones capture around 1.4% of the sample.

What the study reported, not specific to this receptor: How much clinical and demographic metadata was included differed by source and by participant, and the metadata was provided uncurated.

Each collaborating institution followed its own protocols to collect whole blood in K2EDTA tubes. For TCRbeta analysis, collaborator samples were shipped as frozen whole blood, as isolated PBMCs, or as DNA extracted from either sample type. In regard to this clone: It has no known antigen specificity. Per-nucleotide qualities are absent, and no much larger clonotype sits a single base away.

The source of this sequence is a human donor in a cohort sampled during active COVID-19. Sequencing was carried out using peripheral blood.

The CDR3 is CASRARQGASEKLFF. The sequenced DNA is TGTGCCAGCAGGGCCCGACAGGGGGCAAGTGAAAAACTGTTTTTT. The rearrangement combines TRBV6-5 with TRBJ1-4, with 10 bases matching TRBD1. Clipping removes 6 bases from V and 7 bases from J, with 8 as the unmatched junction base count. The germline V gene yields MNHEY for CDR1 and SVGAGI for CDR2. The CDR3 sequence holds 15 residues, the cysteine and phenylalanine included. Left in the record is the CDR3 DNA by itself, 45 bases read in frame from the first base.